The sequence of this T cell receptor beta chain was determined in a study of T cells in localized non-small cell lung cancer. Overall study findings and caveats: Tumor showed lower T cell clonality than uninvolved adjacent lung, where it was highest.

To note about this clone: What it recognizes is unknown.

Assay: immunoSEQ multiplex PCR; the TCRdb copy retains only in-frame clones and omits some. In the table there are around 23,000 clones, over 75% of which are singletons. Looked up from germline, CDR1 is SGHTA and CDR2 is FQGTGA. The CDR3 is 15 amino acids. Trimming removed 1 base from V and 4 bases from J, with 14 bases in between. The V call is TRBV7-3, the J call TRBJ2-7, with TRBD1 as a possible D gene (5 bases). This receptor was taken from a woman aged 40 to 75 with stage I lung adenocarcinoma. The source material was peripheral blood, sampled before any cancer treatment. The CDR3 bases are TGTGCCAGCAGCTTAAACGCAGGGCGGCAATACGAGCAGTACTTC. Its translation is CASSLNAGRQYEQYF.